The entry below describes one T cell receptor beta chain. These data are taken from a study of blood T cell repertoires in COVID-19. Background on the study: The cDNA or gDNA used as material had been derived from T cells, B-cell-depleted T cells, or PBMCs.

Clones were sequenced by immunoSEQ multiplex PCR, and TCRdb holds only the in-frame ones, with some missing. Of roughly 670,000 clones listed, approximately 90% are singletons. Germline assignment: CDR1 LGHNA and CDR2 YSLEER. Trimming pared 0 bases from V and 3 bases from J, leaving 12 bases between. CDR3 length: 16 amino acids. The chain has TRBV4-3 and TRBJ1-3; D perhaps matches TRBD1 (5 bases). This sequence was found in a woman aged 18-29 years with acute or convalescent COVID-19. Sequencing was done on a sample of peripheral blood. The CDR3 reads CASSQDRLGVGNTIYF. For the CDR3, the DNA is TGCGCCAGCAGCCAAGATAGGTTAGGGGTTGGAAACACCATATATTTT.